Detailed here is one T cell receptor beta chain. The CDR3 is 15 amino acids. Germline-derived CDR1 and CDR2 are LNHDA and SQIVND (reference sequence). The V end was cut by 4 bases, the J end by 0 bases, with 10 bases between. These data are taken from a study of blood T cell repertoires in COVID-19. Looking at the study overall: In each case, the material was cDNA or gDNA derived from T cells, B-cell-depleted T cells, or PBMCs.

Only in-frame clones appear in the TCRdb table, and some are missing; sequencing was by immunoSEQ multiplex PCR. The table lists around 300,000 clones, 85% to 90% of them singletons. The receptor comes from a woman aged 18-29 years with acute COVID-19. The specimen sequenced was PBMCs or T cells enriched from blood (not recorded which). The rearrangement uses TRBV19 and TRBJ2-1, with D perhaps matching TRBD2 (6 bases). CDR3 region: CASSRDWSSYNEQFF. Here the CDR3 DNA reads TGTGCCAGTAGTAGGGACTGGAGCTCCTACAATGAGCAGTTCTTC.